This T cell receptor beta chain comes out of a study of molecular identifiers for immune sequencing clone quantification. Study-level background: Naive CD8 RNA (roughly 20,000 or 100,000 cells) was divided into five aliquots, with four sequenced.

Libraries of bulk TCR were made by previously described methods (with listed TCR primers). TCRdb passed the PCR reads through MiXCR, listing each CDR3 protein once. The sample lists about 67,000 distinct CDR3 sequences; around a sixth were seen once. Germline CDR1 reads SGHKS; CDR2 reads YYEKEE (reference sequence). V lost 4 bases and J 8 bases, leaving 16 bases between the germline ends. CDR3 length equals 14 residues. Input for naive CD8 libraries was roughly 19,000 to 1,000,000 sorted cells; the RNA fraction used was 10%, 30% or 50%. Sequenced input: naive CD8+ T cells from blood, with Jurkat cell RNA spiked in. Subset described: FACS-sorted CD8+CD4-CCR7+CD45RA+ naive T cells. The J gene is TRBJ2-1, the V gene TRBV5-5; D is uncertain. The TCR comes from a human donor in good health. Some libraries in this study had Jurkat cell RNA spiked in. The CDR3 region has the DNA TGTGCCAGCAGCCCTAGTAGGCCTATTTATGAGCAGTTCTTC. This encodes CASSPSRPIYEQFF.